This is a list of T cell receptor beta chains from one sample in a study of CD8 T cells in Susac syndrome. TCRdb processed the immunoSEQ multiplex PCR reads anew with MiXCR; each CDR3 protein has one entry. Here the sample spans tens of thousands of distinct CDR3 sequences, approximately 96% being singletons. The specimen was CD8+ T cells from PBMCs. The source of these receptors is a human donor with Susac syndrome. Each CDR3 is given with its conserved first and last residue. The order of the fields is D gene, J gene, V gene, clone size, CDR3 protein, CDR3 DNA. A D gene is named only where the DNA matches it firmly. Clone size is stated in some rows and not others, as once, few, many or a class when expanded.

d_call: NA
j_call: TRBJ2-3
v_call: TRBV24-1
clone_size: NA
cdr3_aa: CATSVSGAGDTQYF
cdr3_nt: TGTGCCACCAGTGTATCGGGGGCTGGAGATACGCAGTATTTT

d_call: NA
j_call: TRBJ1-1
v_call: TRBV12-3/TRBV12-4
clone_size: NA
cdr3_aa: CASSRTEAFF
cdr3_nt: TGTGCCAGCAGCCGAACTGAAGCTTTCTTT

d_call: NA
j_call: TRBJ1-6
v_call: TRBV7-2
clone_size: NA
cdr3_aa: CASSLTALNSPLHF
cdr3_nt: TGTGCCAGCAGCTTAACTGCGCTTAATTCACCCCTCCACTTT

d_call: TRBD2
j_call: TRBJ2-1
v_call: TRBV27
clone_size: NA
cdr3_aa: CASRISGGAWFNEQFF
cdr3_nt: TGTGCCAGCAGGATCAGCGGGGGGGCCTGGTTCAATGAGCAGTTCTTC

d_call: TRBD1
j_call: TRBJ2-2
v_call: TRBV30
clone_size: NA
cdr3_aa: CAFDKQGIYTGELFF
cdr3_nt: TGTGCCTTCGACAAACAGGGGATCTACACCGGGGAGCTGTTTTTT

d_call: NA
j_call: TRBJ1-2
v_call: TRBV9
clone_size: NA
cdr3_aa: CASEGVDPPPNYGYVGYTF
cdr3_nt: TGTGCCAGCGAGGGGGTGGACCCTCCCCCTAACTATGGCTACGTGGGCTACACCTTC

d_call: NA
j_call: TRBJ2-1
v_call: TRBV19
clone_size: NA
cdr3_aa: CASSPELVRTSNEQFF
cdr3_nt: TGTGCCAGTAGTCCCGAATTGGTCCGAACCTCCAATGAGCAGTTCTTC

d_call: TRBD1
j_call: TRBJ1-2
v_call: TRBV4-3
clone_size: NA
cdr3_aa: CASSRDPGQGAGGYGYTF
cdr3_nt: TGCGCCAGCAGCCGAGATCCGGGACAGGGGGCTGGTGGCTATGGCTACACCTTC

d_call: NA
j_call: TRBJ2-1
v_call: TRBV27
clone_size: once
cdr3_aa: CATGAAVNEQFF
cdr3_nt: TGTGCCACCGGGGCCGCGGTTAATGAGCAGTTCTTC

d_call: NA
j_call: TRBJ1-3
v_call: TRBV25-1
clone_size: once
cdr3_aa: CASSVRTEGNTIYF
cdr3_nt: TGTGCCAGCAGTGTGAGGACAGAAGGAAACACCATATATTTT

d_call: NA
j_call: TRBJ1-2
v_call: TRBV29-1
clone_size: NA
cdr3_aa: CSVNDPRGEGYTF
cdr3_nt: TGCAGCGTCAACGACCCCAGGGGAGAAGGCTACACCTTC

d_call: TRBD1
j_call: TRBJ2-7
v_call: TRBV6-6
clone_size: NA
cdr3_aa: CASSYPDRGPYF
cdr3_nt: TGTGCCAGCAGTTACCCGGACAGGGGTCCGTACTTC

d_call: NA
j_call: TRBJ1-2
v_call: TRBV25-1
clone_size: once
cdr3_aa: CASSESRGSGYTF
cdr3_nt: TGTGCCAGCAGTGAATCCAGGGGAAGTGGCTACACCTTC

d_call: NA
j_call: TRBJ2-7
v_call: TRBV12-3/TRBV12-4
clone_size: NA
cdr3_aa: CASMGTGETYEQYF
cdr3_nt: TGTGCCAGCATGGGGACCGGGGAAACCTACGAGCAGTACTTC

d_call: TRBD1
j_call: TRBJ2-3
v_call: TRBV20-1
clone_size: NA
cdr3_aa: CSAIRDRERDTQYF
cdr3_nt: TGCAGTGCTATCCGGGACAGGGAAAGAGATACGCAGTATTTT

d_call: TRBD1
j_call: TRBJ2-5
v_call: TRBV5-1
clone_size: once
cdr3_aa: CASSLPTGTASVETQYF
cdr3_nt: TGCGCCAGCAGCTTGCCCACCGGGACAGCGTCCGTCGAGACCCAGTACTTC

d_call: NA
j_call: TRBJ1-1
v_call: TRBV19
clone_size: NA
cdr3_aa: CAAVQGPNTEAFF
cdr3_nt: TGTGCCGCCGTTCAGGGACCGAACACTGAAGCTTTCTTT

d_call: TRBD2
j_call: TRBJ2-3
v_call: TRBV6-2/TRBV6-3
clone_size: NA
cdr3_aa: CASSRLAGVPDTQYF
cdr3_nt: TGTGCCAGCAGTCGACTAGCGGGGGTCCCAGATACGCAGTATTTT

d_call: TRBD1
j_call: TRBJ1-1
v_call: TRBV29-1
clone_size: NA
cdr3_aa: CSVEQTGTGAGEAFF
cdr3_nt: TGCAGCGTCGAACAAACCGGGACAGGGGCTGGTGAAGCTTTCTTT

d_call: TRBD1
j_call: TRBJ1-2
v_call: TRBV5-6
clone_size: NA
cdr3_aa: CASSPRGLKNYGYTF
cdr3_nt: TGTGCCAGCAGCCCCAGGGGGCTAAAGAACTATGGCTACACCTTC